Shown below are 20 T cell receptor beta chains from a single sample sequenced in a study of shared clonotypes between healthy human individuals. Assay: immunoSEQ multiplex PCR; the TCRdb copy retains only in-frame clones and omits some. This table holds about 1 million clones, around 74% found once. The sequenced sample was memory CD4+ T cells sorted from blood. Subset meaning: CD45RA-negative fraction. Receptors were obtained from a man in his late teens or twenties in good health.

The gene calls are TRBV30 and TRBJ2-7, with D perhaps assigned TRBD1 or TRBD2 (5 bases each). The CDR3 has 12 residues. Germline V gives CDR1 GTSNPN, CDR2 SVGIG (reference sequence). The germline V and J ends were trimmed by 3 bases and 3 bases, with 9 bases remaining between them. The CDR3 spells CAWRGDHYEQYF. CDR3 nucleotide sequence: TGTGCCTGGAGGGGGGACCACTACGAGCAGTACTTC.

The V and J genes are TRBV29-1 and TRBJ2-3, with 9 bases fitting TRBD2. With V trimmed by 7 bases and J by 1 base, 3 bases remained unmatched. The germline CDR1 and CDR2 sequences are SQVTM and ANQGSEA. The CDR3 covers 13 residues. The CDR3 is CSERLAGTDTQYF. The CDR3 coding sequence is TGCAGCGAAAGACTAGCGGGCACAGATACGCAGTATTTT.

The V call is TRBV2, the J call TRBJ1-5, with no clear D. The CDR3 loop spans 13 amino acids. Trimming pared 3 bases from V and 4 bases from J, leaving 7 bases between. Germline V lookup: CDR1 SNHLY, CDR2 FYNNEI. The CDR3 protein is CASSDQVNQPQHF. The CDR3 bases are TGTGCCAGCAGTGACCAGGTTAATCAGCCCCAGCATTTT.

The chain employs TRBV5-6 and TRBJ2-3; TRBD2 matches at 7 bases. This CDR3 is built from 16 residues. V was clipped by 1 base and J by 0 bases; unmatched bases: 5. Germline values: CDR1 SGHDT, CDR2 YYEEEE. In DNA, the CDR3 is TGTGCCAGCAGCTTGTTCGCGGGGGAAAGCACAGATACGCAGTATTTT. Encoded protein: CASSLFAGESTDTQYF. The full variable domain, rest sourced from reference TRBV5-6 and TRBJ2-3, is DAGVTQSPTHLIKTRGQQVTLRCSPKSGHDTVSWYQQALGQGPQFIFQYYEEEERQRGNFPDRFSGHQFPNYSSELNVNALLLGDSALYLCASSLFAGESTDTQYFGPGTRLTVL.

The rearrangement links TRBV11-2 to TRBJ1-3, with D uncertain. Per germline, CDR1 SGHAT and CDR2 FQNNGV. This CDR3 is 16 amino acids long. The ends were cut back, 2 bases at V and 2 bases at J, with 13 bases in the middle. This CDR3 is CASSLSQAGAGNTIYF. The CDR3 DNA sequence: TGTGCCAGCAGCTTAAGCCAGGCGGGAGCTGGAAACACCATATATTTT. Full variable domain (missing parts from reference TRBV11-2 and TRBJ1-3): EAGVAQSPRYKIIEKRQSVAFWCNPISGHATLYWYQQILGQGPKLLIQFQNNGVVDDSQLPKDRFSAERLKGVDSTLKIQPAKLEDSAVYLCASSLSQAGAGNTIYFGEGSWLTVV.

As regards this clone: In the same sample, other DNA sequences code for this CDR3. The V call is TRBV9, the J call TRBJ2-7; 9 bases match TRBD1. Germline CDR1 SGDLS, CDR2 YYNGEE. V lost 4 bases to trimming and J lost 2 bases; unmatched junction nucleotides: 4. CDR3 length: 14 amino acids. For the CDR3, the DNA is TGTGCCAGCAGCCCTCGACAGGGGGCCTACGAGCAGTACTTC. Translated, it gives CASSPRQGAYEQYF.

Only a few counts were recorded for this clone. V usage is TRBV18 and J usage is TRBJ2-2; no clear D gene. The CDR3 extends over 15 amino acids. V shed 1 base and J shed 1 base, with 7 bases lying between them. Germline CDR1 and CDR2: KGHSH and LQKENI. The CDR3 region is CASSPRGMNTGELFF. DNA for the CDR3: TGTGCCAGCTCACCACGTGGGATGAACACCGGGGAGCTGTTTTTT.

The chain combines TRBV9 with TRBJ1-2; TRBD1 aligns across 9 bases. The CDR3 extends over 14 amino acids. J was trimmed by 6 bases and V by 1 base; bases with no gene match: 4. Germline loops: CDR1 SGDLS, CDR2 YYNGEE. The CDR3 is CASSVQTGGDGYTF. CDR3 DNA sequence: TGTGCCAGCAGCGTACAAACAGGGGGCGATGGCTACACCTTC.

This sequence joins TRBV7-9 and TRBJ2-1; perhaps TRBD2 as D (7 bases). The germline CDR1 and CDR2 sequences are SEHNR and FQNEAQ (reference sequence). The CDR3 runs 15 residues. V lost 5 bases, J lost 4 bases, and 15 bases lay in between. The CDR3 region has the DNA TGTGCCAGCAGCCGTTGGGGGGGCCAGTACAATGAGCAGTTCTTC. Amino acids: CASSRWGGQYNEQFF.

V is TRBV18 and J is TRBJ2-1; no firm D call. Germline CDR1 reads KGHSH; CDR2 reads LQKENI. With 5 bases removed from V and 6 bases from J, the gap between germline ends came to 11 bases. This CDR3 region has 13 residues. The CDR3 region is CASSAQAFNEQFF. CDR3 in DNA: TGTGCCAGCTCAGCGCAAGCCTTCAATGAGCAGTTCTTC.

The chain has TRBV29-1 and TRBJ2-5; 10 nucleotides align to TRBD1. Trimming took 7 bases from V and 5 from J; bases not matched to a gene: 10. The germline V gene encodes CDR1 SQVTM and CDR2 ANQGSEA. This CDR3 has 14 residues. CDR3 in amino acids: CSATIRDRGETQYF. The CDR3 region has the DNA TGCAGCGCTACCATCCGGGACAGGGGTGAGACCCAGTACTTC.

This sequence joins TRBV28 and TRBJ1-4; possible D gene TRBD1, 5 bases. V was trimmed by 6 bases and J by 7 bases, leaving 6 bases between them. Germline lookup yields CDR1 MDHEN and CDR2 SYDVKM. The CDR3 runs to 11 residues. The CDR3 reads CASRGLEKLFF. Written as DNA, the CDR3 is TGTGCCAGCAGGGGACTTGAAAAACTGTTTTTT.

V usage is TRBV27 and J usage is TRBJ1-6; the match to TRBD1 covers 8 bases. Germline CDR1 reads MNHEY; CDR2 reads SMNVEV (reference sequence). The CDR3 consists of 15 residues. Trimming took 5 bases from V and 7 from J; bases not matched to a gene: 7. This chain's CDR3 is CASSIGQGRNSPLHF. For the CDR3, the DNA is TGTGCCAGCAGTATCGGACAGGGACGCAATTCACCCCTCCACTTT.

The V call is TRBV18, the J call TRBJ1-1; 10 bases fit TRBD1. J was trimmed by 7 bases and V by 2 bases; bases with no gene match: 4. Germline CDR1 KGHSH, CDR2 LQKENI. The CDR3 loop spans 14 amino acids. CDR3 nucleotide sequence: TGTGCCAGCTCACCAGGGACAGGGGCAGGTGAAGCTTTCTTT. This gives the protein CASSPGTGAGEAFF.

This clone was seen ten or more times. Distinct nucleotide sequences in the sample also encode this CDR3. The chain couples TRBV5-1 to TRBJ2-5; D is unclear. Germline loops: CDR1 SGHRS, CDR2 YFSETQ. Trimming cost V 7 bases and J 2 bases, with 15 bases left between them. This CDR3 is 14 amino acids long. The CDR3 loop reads CASGLVAPQETQYF. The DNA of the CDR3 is TGCGCCAGCGGCCTCGTGGCACCTCAAGAGACCCAGTACTTC.

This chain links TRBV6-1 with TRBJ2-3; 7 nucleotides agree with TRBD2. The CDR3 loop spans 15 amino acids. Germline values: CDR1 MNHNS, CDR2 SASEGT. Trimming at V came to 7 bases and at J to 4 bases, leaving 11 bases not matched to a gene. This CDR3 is CASKRARENADTQYF. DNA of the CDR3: TGTGCCAGCAAAAGGGCGCGGGAGAATGCAGATACGCAGTATTTT.

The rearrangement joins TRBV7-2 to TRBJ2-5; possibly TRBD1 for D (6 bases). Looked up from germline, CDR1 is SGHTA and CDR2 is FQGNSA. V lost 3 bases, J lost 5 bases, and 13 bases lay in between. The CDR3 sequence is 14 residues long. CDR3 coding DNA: TGTGCCAGCAGCTTGGACAGAGTACTGGAGACCCAGTACTTC. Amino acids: CASSLDRVLETQYF.

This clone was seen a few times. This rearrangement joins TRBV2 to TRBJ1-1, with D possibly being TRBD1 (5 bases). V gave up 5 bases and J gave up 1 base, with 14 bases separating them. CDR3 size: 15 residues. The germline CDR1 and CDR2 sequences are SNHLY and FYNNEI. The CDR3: CASSLQGQANTEAFF. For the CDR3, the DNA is TGTGCCAGCAGTCTCCAAGGACAAGCGAACACTGAAGCTTTCTTT. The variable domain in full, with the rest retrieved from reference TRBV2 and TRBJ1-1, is EPEVTQTPSHQVTQMGQEVILRCVPISNHLYFYWYRQILGQKVEFLVSFYNNEISEKSEIFDDQFSVERPDGSNFTLKIRSTKLEDSAMYFCASSLQGQANTEAFFGQGTRLTVV.

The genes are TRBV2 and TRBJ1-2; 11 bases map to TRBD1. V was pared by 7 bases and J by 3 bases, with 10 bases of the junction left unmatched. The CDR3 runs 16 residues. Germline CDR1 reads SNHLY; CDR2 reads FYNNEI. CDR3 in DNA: TGTGCCAGCAACAGACGGACAGGGGGCCATGACTATGGCTACACCTTC. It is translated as CASNRRTGGHDYGYTF.

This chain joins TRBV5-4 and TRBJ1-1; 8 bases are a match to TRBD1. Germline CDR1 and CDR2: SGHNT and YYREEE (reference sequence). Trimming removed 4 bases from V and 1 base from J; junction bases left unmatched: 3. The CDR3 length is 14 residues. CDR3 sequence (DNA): TGTGCCAGCAGCCCAGGGGGCGCGAACACTGAAGCTTTCTTT. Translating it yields CASSPGGANTEAFF.